This T cell receptor (beta chain) derives from a study of blood T cell repertoires in COVID-19 (TCRdb year 2020). About the investigation overall: Samples from collaborators originated in the United States, Italy and Spain and spanned both the acute and convalescent phases of COVID-19. The prospective study material was composed of cDNA or gDNA derived from T cells, B-cell-depleted T cells, or PBMCs. Deeply sampled blood TCRbeta repertoires from subjects exposed to, actively infected with, or recovered from COVID-19 were included in the dataset. The repertoires were released in a freely available public database intended as a resource for research on the immune response to SARS-CoV-2. Samples were obtained from the ongoing ImmuneRACE study (first 160 participants) and from about 1,300 subjects provided by 6 global collaborators. A de-identified subject ID, COVID-19 status, age in years and sex were almost always included in the sample metadata. Where HLA class I and class II types were available, the types were taken from metadata supplied by the sample provider, not from assay-based typing.

V ends up 0 bases short and J 4 bases short, with an unmatched junction base count of 11. The germline V gene specifies SGHDT as CDR1 and YYEEEE as CDR2. Inclusive of the bounding cysteine and phenylalanine, the CDR3 is 17 residues long. Solely the CDR3 DNA is kept, with 51 bases framed from the first base. A second Seattle source provided samples from volunteer blood donors who had recovered from COVID-19. The collaborating institutions used their own protocols to collect whole blood in K2EDTA tubes. Collaborator samples were shipped for TCRbeta analysis as frozen whole blood, isolated PBMCs, or DNA extracted from either sample type. TCRbeta CDR3 regions were amplified from genomic DNA by means of the immunoSEQ Assay, a bias-controlled multiplex PCR. In the paper's pipeline: Within the assay, amplification of reference gene primers was used to estimate how many nucleated cells each sample contained. To quantify the absolute abundance of each unique TCRbeta CDR3 rearrangement, sequence reads were collapsed and filtered. Productive Simpson clonality was computed per sample as the square root of Simpson's diversity index over productive rearrangements. What TCRdb holds here is the immuneACCESS table cut down to in-frame rearrangements. Part of the clones is not present; checked against another copy, under half of the missing clones reflect an unresolved V gene, and the others are unexplained. Clone size and the V and J calls come from that table; the DNA yielded D and trimming. Present in this sample are about 260,000 clones, about 90% of which were seen just once. Clones ranked in the top ten supply over 2% of the sample.

This clone was observed once. The antigen it recognizes is unknown. Nothing much larger sits one base from this clone, and base qualities are not available. Results the study describes overall, beyond this receptor: The amount of clinical and demographic metadata varied by source and participant and was provided uncurated.

This receptor chain uses TRBV5-6 and TRBJ1-1; the junction holds 8 bases that match TRBD1. The receptor comes from a woman aged 50 to 65 who had recovered from COVID-19. The specimen was peripheral blood. The DNA sequence reads TGTGCCAGCAGCTTGGGCAGGGGGCGATTATTAGGCACTGAAGCTTTCTTT. This encodes CASSLGRGRLLGTEAFF.